The 32 T cell receptor beta chains given below trace back to one sample, sequenced in a study of CD8+ T cells in alopecia areata. The treatment is: oral pan-JAK inhibitor, 5-10 mg twice daily. Extracted RNA was reverse transcribed, and the resulting cDNA served as sequencing template. The method was immunoSEQ multiplex PCR; TCRdb's version includes in-frame clones alone and lacks a portion of them. Of about 210,000 clones listed, approximately 40% were seen once; the top ten hold over 2.5%. The sample was CD4+ T cells sorted from blood, taken between weeks 36 and 40, from a patient treated with tofacitinib. The receptors originated from a human donor with alopecia areata.

A few counts support this clone. The J gene is TRBJ2-5, the V gene TRBV5-1, with D maybe TRBD2 (5 bases). CDR1 SGHRS and CDR2 YFSETQ come from the germline V gene. Trimming shortened V by 0 bases and J by 5 bases, and 11 bases separated the two germline ends. The CDR3 runs to 14 residues. The CDR3 loop is CASSLDVATETQYF. The CDR3 nucleotides read TGCGCCAGCAGCTTGGATGTAGCGACGGAGACCCAGTACTTC.

This clone was seen more than once but under ten times. The CDR3 sequence: CSVGLGETQYF. The CDR3 nucleotides read TGCAGCGTTGGTTTAGGGGAGACCCAGTACTTC. The chain couples TRBV29-1 to TRBJ2-5; no clear D. The germline V gene encodes CDR1 SQVTM and CDR2 ANQGSEA. The V end was cut by 4 bases, the J end by 5 bases, with 8 bases between. This CDR3 has 11 residues.

V gene TRBV29-1 combines with J gene TRBJ2-7, with a possible D match to TRBD1 (6 bases). The V gene's germline CDR1 is SQVTM and CDR2 ANQGSEA. The CDR3 is 15 residues long. Deletions cut 4 bases from V and 1 base from J, with 17 bases between. CDR3 nucleotides: TGCAGCGTTGTCTCCCCGGGACACTTATCCTACGAGCAGTACTTC. Translating it yields CSVVSPGHLSYEQYF.

On this clone itself: This is likely a read error, given that the CDR3 carries no conserved phenylalanine or tryptophan at its end. The chain combines TRBV7-2 with TRBJ1-1, with a possible D match to TRBD1 (6 bases). V gave up 4 bases and J gave up 1 base, with 13 bases separating them. The CDR3 sequence is 15 residues long. Germline V gene lookup returns CDR1 SGHTA and CDR2 FQGNSA. CDR3 nucleotides: TGTGCCAGCAGCTCTGTCGACAGGTGGAACACTGAAGCTTTCCTT. Its translation: CASSSVDRWNTEAFL.

This clone was counted a few times. The CDR3 here is CASSPPGQGYEQYF. DNA for the CDR3: TGTGCCAGTAGTCCACCGGGACAGGGCTACGAGCAGTACTTC. The chain links TRBV19 to TRBJ2-7; the match to TRBD1 covers 9 bases. Germline assignment: CDR1 LNHDA and CDR2 SQIVND (reference sequence). The CDR3 extends over 14 amino acids. The junction had 5 bases not matched to a gene; V was cut back by 5 bases and J by 3 bases.

The genes are TRBV30 and TRBJ2-1, with D uncertain. Germline V gene sequence: CDR1 GTSNPN, CDR2 SVGIG (reference sequence). CDR3 length equals 11 residues. The V and J ends lost 4 bases and 3 bases respectively, with 4 bases between them. CDR3 in amino acids: CAWIGYNEQFF. Here the CDR3 DNA reads TGTGCCTGGATCGGCTACAATGAGCAGTTCTTC.

This clone was seen a handful of times. The chain has TRBV29-1 and TRBJ1-2; the D is unclear. The V and J ends lost 4 bases and 4 bases respectively, with 10 bases between them. CDR3 length: 12 residues. The germline V gene encodes CDR1 SQVTM and CDR2 ANQGSEA. The CDR3 bases are TGCAGCGTTGGCGGCACCTCCTATGGCTACACCTTC. Its translation is CSVGGTSYGYTF.

This clone turned up a few times. The chain recombines TRBV30 with TRBJ1-2; TRBD1 matches 11 bases. The CDR3 contains 14 residues. Germline-derived CDR1 and CDR2 are GTSNPN and SVGIG (reference sequence). Germline trimming cut 2 bases from V and 7 bases from J; bases unmatched to any gene: 6. In DNA form, the CDR3 reads TGTGCCTGGAGTTTGGACAGGGGGCAACGTGGCTACACCTTC. Its protein is CAWSLDRGQRGYTF.

This clone was found a few times. The J gene is TRBJ2-3, the V gene TRBV29-1; D not resolved. The germline gives CDR1 SQVTM, CDR2 ANQGSEA. V shed 6 bases and J shed 6 bases, with 10 bases lying between them. This CDR3 has 11 residues. Here the CDR3 DNA reads TGCAGCGTCGAATATGTGGATACGCAGTATTTT. Its translation is CSVEYVDTQYF.

The rearrangement uses TRBV4-1 and TRBJ2-7, with 11 bases that match TRBD2. V shed 2 bases and J 2 bases; nucleotides not matched to a gene: 5. CDR3 size: 16 residues. Germline values: CDR1 MGHRA, CDR2 YSYEKL. CDR3 sequence: CASSQMGLAETYEQYF. CDR3 sequence (DNA): TGCGCCAGCAGCCAAATGGGACTAGCGGAAACCTACGAGCAGTACTTC.

The genes are TRBV7-2 and TRBJ2-7; D might be TRBD1 (6 bases). The CDR3 is made up of 16 amino acids. The V and J ends lost 5 bases and 0 bases respectively, with 17 bases between them. Germline V gives CDR1 SGHTA, CDR2 FQGNSA. Written as DNA, the CDR3 is TGTGCCAGCAGCCCGGACCCGGGACATGCCTCCTACGAGCAGTACTTC. Protein: CASSPDPGHASYEQYF.

This clone has just a few counts. This rearrangement joins TRBV28 to TRBJ2-7, with a tentative D call TRBD1 (6 bases). The germline gives CDR1 MDHEN, CDR2 SYDVKM. The CDR3 spans 14 residues. V shed 6 bases and J shed 6 bases, with 18 bases lying between them. The DNA for the CDR3 is TGTGCCAGCAGAGCCCACCGCAGGGGTTCCGAGCAGTACTTC. It yields the protein CASRAHRRGSEQYF.

The chain links TRBV29-1 to TRBJ2-5; D is ambiguous. The CDR3 consists of 12 residues. Germline assignment: CDR1 SQVTM and CDR2 ANQGSEA. V lost 4 bases to trimming and J lost 4 bases, with 10 bases between them. CDR3 in amino acids: CSVGWLGETQYF. The CDR3 coding sequence is TGCAGCGTTGGTTGGCTGGGAGAGACCCAGTACTTC.

The CDR3 DNA reads as TGCGCCAGCAGCTCCAACAGGGGACGTGGCTACACCTTC. Its translation is CASSSNRGRGYTF. The rearrangement uses TRBV5-1 and TRBJ1-2; the match to TRBD1 covers 7 bases. Germline V CDR1 and CDR2: SGHRS, YFSETQ. This CDR3 contains 13 residues. V shed 3 bases, J shed 7 bases, and the junction held 6 bases outside the gene matches.

This clone was found a few times. This chain links TRBV6-5 with TRBJ2-1; D ambiguous. V lost 6 bases to trimming and J lost 6 bases, with 18 bases between them. The CDR3 consists of 15 residues. The germline CDR1 and CDR2 sequences are MNHEY and SVGAGI. In DNA form, the CDR3 reads TGTGCCAGCAGAACGACGGCGGCCCCAATCAATGAGCAGTTCTTC. Translated: CASRTTAAPINEQFF.

This clone appeared a few times. This chain connects TRBV30 to TRBJ2-7, with 12 nucleotides matching TRBD1. Germline values: CDR1 GTSNPN, CDR2 SVGIG (reference sequence). The junction had 7 bases not matched to a gene; V was cut back by 5 bases and J by 5 bases. This CDR3 spans 14 amino acids. DNA for the CDR3: TGTGCCTGGCTGCCCGGGACAGGGGGCCACGAGCAGTACTTC. This encodes CAWLPGTGGHEQYF.

This clone was counted only a few times. V usage is TRBV5-1 and J usage is TRBJ2-7, with TRBD1 matching 7 bases. The CDR3 has 14 residues. CDR1 and CDR2 (germline): SGHRS, YFSETQ. V trimming: 2 bases; J trimming: 6 bases; junction bases outside the gene matches: 8. CDR3 nucleotide sequence: TGCGCCAGCAGCTTCCGACAGGGAGTAGGCGAGCAGTACTTC. Amino acids: CASSFRQGVGEQYF.

The rearrangement joins TRBV30 to TRBJ2-3; the D gene is possibly TRBD2 (6 bases). V was trimmed by 4 bases and J by 0 bases, leaving 17 bases between them. The V gene's germline CDR1 is GTSNPN and CDR2 SVGIG (reference sequence). CDR3 length: 16 residues. The chain's CDR3 is CAWTPAGPSSTDTQYF. CDR3 bases: TGTGCCTGGACCCCGGCGGGACCTTCTAGCACAGATACGCAGTATTTT.

V usage is TRBV7-2 and J usage is TRBJ2-1; perhaps TRBD2 as D (6 bases). The CDR3 is 16 amino acids. Trimming took off 1 base at V and 1 base at J, with 11 bases between the two ends. Germline V gene sequence: CDR1 SGHTA, CDR2 FQGNSA. The CDR3 sequence is CASSLETGVSYNEQFF. The DNA of the CDR3 is TGTGCCAGCAGCTTAGAGACGGGAGTATCCTACAATGAGCAGTTCTTC.

The CDR3 loop is CAWSGGRTTYNEQFF. CDR3 nucleotides: TGTGCCTGGAGCGGCGGGAGGACCACCTACAATGAGCAGTTCTTC. The rearrangement joins TRBV30 to TRBJ2-1; 8 bases are shared with TRBD2. This CDR3 contains 15 residues. The J segment lost 2 bases and the V segment lost 3 bases, leaving 6 bases of the junction unmatched. Looked up from germline, CDR1 is GTSNPN and CDR2 is SVGIG (reference sequence).

In this sample, this clone turned up once. CDR3 amino acids: CASSLGDTEAFF. For the CDR3, the DNA is TGTGCCAGCAGCCTGGGAGACACTGAAGCTTTCTTT. The chain uses TRBV6-5 and TRBJ1-1; D is unresolved. Germline lookup yields CDR1 MNHEY and CDR2 SVGAGI. Trimming left V 6 bases short and J 3 bases short, with 8 bases between. There are 12 residues in the CDR3.

The V gene is TRBV5-1, the J gene TRBJ1-1; D perhaps matches TRBD1 (5 bases). V lost 0 bases to trimming and J lost 3 bases, with 24 bases between them. The CDR3 loop spans 19 amino acids. Germline V gene lookup returns CDR1 SGHRS and CDR2 YFSETQ. CDR3 nucleotides: TGCGCCAGCAGCTTGGACGGGCTGGGGGGACGGCCTCTATACACTGAAGCTTTCTTT. This encodes CASSLDGLGGRPLYTEAFF.

The J gene is TRBJ1-1, the V gene TRBV29-1; 7 positions match TRBD1. The germline CDR1 and CDR2 sequences are SQVTM and ANQGSEA. This CDR3 has 16 residues. The V segment lost 5 bases and the J segment 4 bases; nucleotides outside the gene matches: 16. The CDR3 DNA is TGCAGCGTTCGTCGGGGGACAGCTAACCGGGGCACTGAAGCTTTCTTT. It is translated as CSVRRGTANRGTEAFF.

This sequence joins TRBV29-1 and TRBJ2-7; D is undetermined. Trimming took off 6 bases at V and 5 bases at J, with 8 bases between the two ends. Germline lookup yields CDR1 SQVTM and CDR2 ANQGSEA. There are 10 residues in the CDR3. The CDR3: CSVRGDEQYF. The CDR3 region has the DNA TGCAGCGTGAGAGGCGACGAGCAGTACTTC.

V gene TRBV6-6 combines with J gene TRBJ2-3; the D is unclear. V lost 6 bases and J lost 3, with 16 bases in between. Germline CDR1 reads MNHNY; CDR2 reads SVGAGI (reference sequence). The CDR3 length is 15 residues. In nucleotides, the CDR3 is TGTGCCAGCAGCACCGGACCGGTGGGGACAGATACGCAGTATTTT. Amino acid sequence: CASSTGPVGTDTQYF.

The chain recombines TRBV30 with TRBJ2-5, with 8 bases matching TRBD2. V lost 0 bases, J lost 4 bases, and 7 bases stayed unmatched. This CDR3 is 15 amino acids long. Germline V gene lookup returns CDR1 GTSNPN and CDR2 SVGIG (reference sequence). The CDR3 sequence: CAWSVSSGSSETQYF. As DNA, the CDR3 is TGTGCCTGGAGTGTTTCCAGCGGGAGCTCAGAGACCCAGTACTTC.

The chain has TRBV7-9 and TRBJ2-5; a weak D match, TRBD2 (5 bases). The CDR3 is made up of 13 amino acids. The ends were cut back, 5 bases at V and 1 base at J, with 8 bases in the middle. Germline V gene sequence: CDR1 SEHNR, CDR2 FQNEAQ (reference sequence). The CDR3 region is CASSIRGQETQYF. CDR3 DNA sequence: TGTGCCAGCAGCATCCGGGGCCAAGAGACCCAGTACTTC. Looking up the rest from reference TRBV7-9 and TRBJ2-5 gives the full variable domain: DTGVSQNPRHKITKRGQNVTFRCDPISEHNRLYWYRQTLGQGPEFLTYFQNEAQLEKSRLLSDRFSAERPKGSFSTLEIQRTEQGDSAMYLCASSIRGQETQYFGPGTRLLVL.

This clone was detected once. The rearrangement links TRBV7-8 to TRBJ2-5, with 8 bases lining up with TRBD1. The germline V gene encodes CDR1 SGHVS and CDR2 FQNEAQ. V dropped 5 bases and J dropped 2; count of bases not matched to a gene: 4. The CDR3 contains 14 residues. The CDR3: CASSPRQGQETQYF. The CDR3 DNA reads TGTGCCAGCAGCCCAAGACAGGGGCAAGAGACCCAGTACTTC.

This chain joins TRBV5-1 and TRBJ2-5; no reliable D call. The CDR3 is 14 amino acids. Trimming took off 1 base at V and 4 bases at J, with 11 bases between the two ends. Germline lookup yields CDR1 SGHRS and CDR2 YFSETQ. As DNA, the CDR3 is TGCGCCAGCAGCTTGTCTGGCGTCGGAGAGACCCAGTACTTC. Protein product: CASSLSGVGETQYF.

The genes are TRBV7-8 and TRBJ2-3, with D possibly matching TRBD1 (6 bases). V was pared by 6 bases and J by 3 bases, with 10 bases between. The CDR3 covers 13 residues. Germline CDR1 and CDR2: SGHVS and FQNEAQ. The CDR3 DNA is TGTGCCAGCAGAAAACAGGGAACAGATACGCAGTATTTT. Translated, it gives CASRKQGTDTQYF. The entire variable domain, with the rest obtained from reference TRBV7-8 and TRBJ2-3, is as follows: GAGVSQSPRYKVAKRGQDVALRCDPISGHVSLFWYQQALGQGPEFLTYFQNEAQLDKSGLPSDRFFAERPEGSVSTLKIQRTQQEDSAVYLCASRKQGTDTQYFGPGTRLTVL.

This clone turned up a few times. The J gene is TRBJ1-1, the V gene TRBV7-2, with D hard to call. V was pared by 1 base and J by 1 base, with 4 bases between. Germline lookup yields CDR1 SGHTA and CDR2 FQGNSA. The CDR3 sequence is 13 residues long. CDR3 nucleotides: TGTGCCAGCAGCTTAGAACAGAACACTGAAGCTTTCTTT. Its protein product is CASSLEQNTEAFF.

The rearrangement uses TRBV7-2 and TRBJ2-1, with 8 bases aligning to TRBD1. The V gene's germline CDR1 is SGHTA and CDR2 FQGNSA. This CDR3 has 14 residues. Unmatched junction bases numbered 7, after V lost 5 bases and J lost 7 bases. The CDR3 is CASSAGQGRNEQFF. CDR3 DNA sequence: TGTGCCAGCAGCGCCGGACAGGGACGAAATGAGCAGTTCTTC.